This is a list of T cell receptor beta chains from one sample in a study of cytotoxic CD8 clonotypes in ibrutinib-treated CLL. Only in-frame clones appear in the TCRdb table, and some are missing; sequencing was by immunoSEQ multiplex PCR. This table holds around 16,000 clones, approximately 67% found once. Sequencing used PBMCs, obtained before ibrutinib treatment. These receptors were taken from a human donor with chronic lymphocytic leukemia. CDR3s leave out the opening cysteine and the closing phenylalanine or tryptophan. D genes are given only for firm matches. Size values are once, few and many counts, or a class for expanded clones, and some rows have none.

J: TRBJ1-6
size: few
D: -
V: TRBV7-9
CDR3: ASSLGPPSPLH

J: TRBJ2-1
size: -
D: -
V: TRBV2
CDR3: ASSPMGLGGNEQF

J: TRBJ2-7
size: -
D: -
V: TRBV7-3
CDR3: ASSLYRDYEQY

J: TRBJ2-5
size: -
D: -
V: TRBV19
CDR3: ASSRARRGQETQY

J: TRBJ1-4
size: -
D: -
V: TRBV6-5
CDR3: ASKALDEKLF

J: TRBJ1-1
size: -
D: -
V: TRBV27
CDR3: ASRQLGSPTEAF

J: TRBJ1-2
size: -
D: TRBD1
V: TRBV6-4
CDR3: ASSEASGTGGSYGYT

J: TRBJ2-2
size: -
D: TRBD2
V: TRBV11-3
CDR3: ASSSEYGLAGANTGELF

J: TRBJ2-7
size: -
D: -
V: TRBV5-6
CDR3: ASSHRGISYEQY

J: TRBJ1-5
size: -
D: TRBD1
V: TRBV12-5
CDR3: ASGLGQVNQPQH

J: TRBJ1-6
size: -
D: TRBD1
V: TRBV5-6
CDR3: AGSLVGQGNSPLH

J: TRBJ2-3
size: medium-sized
D: TRBD2
V: TRBV7-9
CDR3: ASSLAVSGDTQY

J: TRBJ2-2
size: -
D: -
V: TRBV5-1
CDR3: ASRSGLTGELF

J: TRBJ2-2
size: -
D: -
V: TRBV6-1
CDR3: ASKPFQTGELF

J: TRBJ1-5
size: -
D: -
V: TRBV28
CDR3: ASSWGGVIQPQH

J: TRBJ1-1
size: once
D: TRBD1
V: TRBV27
CDR3: ASSLSTPRQGSFGFSTEAF

J: TRBJ1-5
size: -
D: -
V: TRBV2
CDR3: ASSDEVNQPQH

J: TRBJ2-7
size: -
D: TRBD2
V: TRBV30
CDR3: AWSVSSGAYEQY

J: TRBJ1-1
size: -
D: TRBD1
V: TRBV5-4
CDR3: ASSQTDQGAGEAF

J: TRBJ2-7
size: -
D: TRBD1
V: TRBV6-1
CDR3: ASSRDRSTYEQY

J: TRBJ1-2
size: medium-sized
D: -
V: TRBV7-2
CDR3: ASSQDSEGYT

J: TRBJ1-1
size: -
D: -
V: TRBV9
CDR3: ASSGGRNTEAF

J: TRBJ2-3
size: -
D: TRBD2
V: TRBV10-3
CDR3: AISENSGGDTDTQY

J: TRBJ2-3
size: -
D: TRBD2
V: TRBV9
CDR3: ASSSLRGGTDTQY

J: TRBJ2-5
size: -
D: -
V: TRBV19
CDR3: ASTQRAGGTQY

J: TRBJ2-3
size: -
D: TRBD1
V: TRBV19
CDR3: ASRGNRDRVSGTDTQY

J: TRBJ2-1
size: few
D: TRBD2
V: TRBV7-6
CDR3: ASSLDSGGYNEQF

J: TRBJ1-2
size: -
D: -
V: TRBV6-1
CDR3: ASRTGTKHGYT

J: TRBJ1-2
size: -
D: TRBD1
V: TRBV6-5
CDR3: ASSQTGADGYT

J: TRBJ1-1
size: -
D: -
V: TRBV29-1
CDR3: SDRVGTEAF

J: TRBJ2-5
size: -
D: TRBD2
V: TRBV7-9
CDR3: ASSLDSSGGFQETQY

J: TRBJ1-1
size: -
D: -
V: TRBV7-8
CDR3: ASSEGTKNTEAF

J: TRBJ2-1
size: -
D: -
V: TRBV29-1
CDR3: SVEEGEQF

J: TRBJ2-7
size: -
D: TRBD1
V: TRBV5-1
CDR3: ASSRQGTTSSYEQY

J: TRBJ1-1
size: -
D: TRBD1
V: TRBV29-1
CDR3: SAQGVYEAF

J: TRBJ1-2
size: -
D: -
V: TRBV18
CDR3: ASSPQGREGYT

J: TRBJ2-2
size: medium-sized
D: -
V: TRBV11-2
CDR3: ASTTSSGTGELF

J: TRBJ2-3
size: -
D: -
V: TRBV7-9
CDR3: ASSHVDTQY

J: TRBJ1-1
size: few
D: TRBD1
V: TRBV11-3
CDR3: ASTPGQGRTEAF

J: TRBJ2-7
size: -
D: TRBD1
V: TRBV18
CDR3: ASSVQGADYYEQY

J: TRBJ1-3
size: -
D: -
V: TRBV10-3
CDR3: ASSKKVSSGNTIY

J: TRBJ1-4
size: -
D: -
V: TRBV5-1
CDR3: ASSLAGGLVNEKLF

J: TRBJ2-7
size: -
D: -
V: TRBV7-9
CDR3: ASSFKPGRDYEQY

J: TRBJ1-2
size: -
D: TRBD1
V: TRBV4-1
CDR3: ASSHRQGADYGYT

J: TRBJ2-7
size: -
D: -
V: TRBV30
CDR3: AWSEQGITYEQY

J: TRBJ2-5
size: -
D: -
V: TRBV5-1
CDR3: ASSGRGGEETQY

J: TRBJ1-2
size: -
D: -
V: TRBV28
CDR3: ASSLSGNYGYT

J: TRBJ1-1
size: -
D: -
V: TRBV7-2
CDR3: ASSLWTTMNTEAF

J: TRBJ2-5
size: few
D: -
V: TRBV7-9
CDR3: ASSRTSAPQETQY

J: TRBJ1-4
size: -
D: TRBD1
V: TRBV2
CDR3: ASRDRGAADCF

J: TRBJ1-1
size: few
D: -
V: TRBV15
CDR3: ATSPLDRSGGRAF

J: TRBJ1-3
size: -
D: TRBD1
V: TRBV6-1
CDR3: ASDDRAAGNTIY

J: TRBJ2-2
size: -
D: -
V: TRBV10-1
CDR3: ASSESSSSGGPANTGELF

J: TRBJ2-2
size: -
D: -
V: TRBV11-2
CDR3: ASSLPQASVQGLAGELF

J: TRBJ1-2
size: few
D: -
V: TRBV2
CDR3: ASSEADQYGYT

J: TRBJ2-1
size: -
D: TRBD2
V: TRBV29-1
CDR3: SVASLAGGQNEQF

J: TRBJ1-2
size: -
D: -
V: TRBV13
CDR3: ASRRGRANYGYT

J: TRBJ2-7
size: -
D: -
V: TRBV20-1
CDR3: SARANAGGY

J: TRBJ2-2
size: -
D: TRBD1
V: TRBV19
CDR3: ASSLDRGTTGELF